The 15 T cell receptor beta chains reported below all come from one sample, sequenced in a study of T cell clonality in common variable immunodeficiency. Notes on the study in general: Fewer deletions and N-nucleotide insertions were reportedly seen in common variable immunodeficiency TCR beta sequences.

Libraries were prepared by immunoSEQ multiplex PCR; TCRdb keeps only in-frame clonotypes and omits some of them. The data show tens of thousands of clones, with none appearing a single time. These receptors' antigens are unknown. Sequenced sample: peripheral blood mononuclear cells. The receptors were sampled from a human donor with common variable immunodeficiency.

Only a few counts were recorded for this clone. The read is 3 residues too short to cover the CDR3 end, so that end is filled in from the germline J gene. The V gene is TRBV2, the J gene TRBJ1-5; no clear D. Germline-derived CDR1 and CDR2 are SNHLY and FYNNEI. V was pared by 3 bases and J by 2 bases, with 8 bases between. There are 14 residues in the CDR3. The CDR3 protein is CASSEVTGNQPQHF. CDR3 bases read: TGTGCCAGCAGTGAGGTCACAGGCAATCAGCCC.

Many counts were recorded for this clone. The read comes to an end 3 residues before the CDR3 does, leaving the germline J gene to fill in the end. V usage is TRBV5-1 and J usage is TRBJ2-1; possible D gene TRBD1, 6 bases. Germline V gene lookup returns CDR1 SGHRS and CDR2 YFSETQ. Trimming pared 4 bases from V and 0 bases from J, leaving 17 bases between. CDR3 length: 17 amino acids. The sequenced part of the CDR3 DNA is TGCGCCAGCAGCAGAGACTGGACAGTAGGCTCCTACAATGAG. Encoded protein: CASSRDWTVGSYNE. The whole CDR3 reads CASSRDWTVGSYNEQFF.

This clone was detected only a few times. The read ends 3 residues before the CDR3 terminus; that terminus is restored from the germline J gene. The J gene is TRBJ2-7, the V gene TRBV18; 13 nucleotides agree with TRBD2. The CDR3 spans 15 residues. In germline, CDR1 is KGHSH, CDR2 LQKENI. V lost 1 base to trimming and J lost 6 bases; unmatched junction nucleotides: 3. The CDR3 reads CASSPLLAGGTEQYF. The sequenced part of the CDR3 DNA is TGTGCCAGCTCACCACTACTAGCGGGAGGGACCGAG.

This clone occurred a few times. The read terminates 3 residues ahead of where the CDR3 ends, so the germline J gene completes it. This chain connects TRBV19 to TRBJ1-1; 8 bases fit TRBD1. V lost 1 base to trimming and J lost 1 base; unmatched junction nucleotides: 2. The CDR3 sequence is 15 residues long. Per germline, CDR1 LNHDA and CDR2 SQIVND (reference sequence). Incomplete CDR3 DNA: TGTGCCAGTAGTATAGGGACAGGGCCGAACACTGAA. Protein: CASSIGTGPNTE. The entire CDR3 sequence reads CASSIGTGPNTEAFF. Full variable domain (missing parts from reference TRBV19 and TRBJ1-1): DGGITQSPKYLFRKEGQNVTLSCEQNLNHDAMYWYRQDPGQGLRLIYYSQIVNDFQKGDIAEGYSVSREKKESFPLTVTSAQKNPTAFYLCASSIGTGPNTEAFFGQGTRLTVV.

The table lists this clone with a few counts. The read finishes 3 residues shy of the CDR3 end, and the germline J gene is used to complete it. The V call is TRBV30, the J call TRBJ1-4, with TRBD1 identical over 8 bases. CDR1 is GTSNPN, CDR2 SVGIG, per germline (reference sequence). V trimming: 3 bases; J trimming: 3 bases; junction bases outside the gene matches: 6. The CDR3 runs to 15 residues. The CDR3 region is CAWRARGQANEKLFF. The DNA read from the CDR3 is TGTGCCTGGAGAGCACGGGGACAGGCTAATGAAAAA.

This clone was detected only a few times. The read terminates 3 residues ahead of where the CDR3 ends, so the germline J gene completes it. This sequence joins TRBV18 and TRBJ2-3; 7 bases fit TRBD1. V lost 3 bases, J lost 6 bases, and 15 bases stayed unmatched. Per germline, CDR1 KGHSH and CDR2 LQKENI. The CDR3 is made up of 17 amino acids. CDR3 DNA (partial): TGTGCCAGCTCACCCCCCACGTTTACAGGGGATTGGGATACG. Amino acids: CASSPPTFTGDWDT. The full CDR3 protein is CASSPPTFTGDWDTQYF.

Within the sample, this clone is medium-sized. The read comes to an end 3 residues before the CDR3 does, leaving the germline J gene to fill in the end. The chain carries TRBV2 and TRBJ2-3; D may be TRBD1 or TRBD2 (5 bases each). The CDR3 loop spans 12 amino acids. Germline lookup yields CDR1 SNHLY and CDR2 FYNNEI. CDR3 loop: CASSDDRGTQYF. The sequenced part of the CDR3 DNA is TGTGCCAGCAGTGACGACAGAGGGACG.

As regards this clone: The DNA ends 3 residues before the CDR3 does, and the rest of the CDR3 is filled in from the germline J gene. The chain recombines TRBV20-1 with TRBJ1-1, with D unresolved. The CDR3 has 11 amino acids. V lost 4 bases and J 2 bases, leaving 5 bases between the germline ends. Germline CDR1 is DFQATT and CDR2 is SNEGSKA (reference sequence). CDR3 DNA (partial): TGCAGTGCTACTATTAACACTGAA. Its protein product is CSATINTE. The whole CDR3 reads CSATINTEAFF.

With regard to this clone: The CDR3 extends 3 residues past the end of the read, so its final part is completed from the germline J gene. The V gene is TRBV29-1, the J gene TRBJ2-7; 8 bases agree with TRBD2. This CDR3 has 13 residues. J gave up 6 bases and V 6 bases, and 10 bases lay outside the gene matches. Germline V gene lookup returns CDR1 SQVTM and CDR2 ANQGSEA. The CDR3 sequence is CSVKRGGSSEQYF. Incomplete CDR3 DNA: TGCAGCGTAAAACGGGGGGGATCGTCCGAG.

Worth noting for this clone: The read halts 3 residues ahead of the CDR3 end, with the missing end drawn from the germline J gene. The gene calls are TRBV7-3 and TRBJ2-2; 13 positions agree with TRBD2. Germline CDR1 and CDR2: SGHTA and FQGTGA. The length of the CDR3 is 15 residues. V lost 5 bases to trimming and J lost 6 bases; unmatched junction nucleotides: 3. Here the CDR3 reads CASSLGLAGAGELFF. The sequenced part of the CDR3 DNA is TGTGCCAGCAGCCTCGGACTAGCGGGAGCCGGGGAG. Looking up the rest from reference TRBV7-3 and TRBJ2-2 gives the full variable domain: GAGVSQTPSNKVTEKGKYVELRCDPISGHTALYWYRQSLGQGPEFLIYFQGTGAADDSGLPNDRFFAVRPEGSVSTLKIQRTERGDSAVYLCASSLGLAGAGELFFGEGSRLTVL.

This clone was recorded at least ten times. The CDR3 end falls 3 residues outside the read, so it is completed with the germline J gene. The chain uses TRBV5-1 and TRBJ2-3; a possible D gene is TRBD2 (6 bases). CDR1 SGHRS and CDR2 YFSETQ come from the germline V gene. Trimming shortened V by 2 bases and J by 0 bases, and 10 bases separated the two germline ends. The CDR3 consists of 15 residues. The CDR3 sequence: CASSLAGASTDTQYF. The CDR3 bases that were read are TGCGCCAGCAGCTTAGCGGGCGCTAGCACAGATACG. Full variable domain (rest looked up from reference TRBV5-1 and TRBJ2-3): KAGVTQTPRYLIKTRGQQVTLSCSPISGHRSVSWYQQTPGQGLQFLFEYFSETQRNKGNFPGRFSGRQFSNSRSEMNVSTLELGDSALYLCASSLAGASTDTQYFGPGTRLTVL.

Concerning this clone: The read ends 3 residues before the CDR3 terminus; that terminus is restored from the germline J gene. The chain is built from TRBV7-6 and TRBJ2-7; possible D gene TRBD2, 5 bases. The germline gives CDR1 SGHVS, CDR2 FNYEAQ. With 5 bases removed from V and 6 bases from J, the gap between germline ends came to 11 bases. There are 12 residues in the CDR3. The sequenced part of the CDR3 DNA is TGTGCCAGCAGCCAACTAGTAGGCGAG. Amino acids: CASSQLVGE. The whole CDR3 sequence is CASSQLVGEQYF.

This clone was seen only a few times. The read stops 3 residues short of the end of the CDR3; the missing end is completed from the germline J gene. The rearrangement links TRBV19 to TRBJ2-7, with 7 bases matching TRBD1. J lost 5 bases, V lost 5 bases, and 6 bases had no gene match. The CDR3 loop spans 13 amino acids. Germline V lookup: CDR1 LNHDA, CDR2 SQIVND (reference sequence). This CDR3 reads CASSQGTVHEQYF. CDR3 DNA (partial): TGTGCCAGTAGTCAGGGGACAGTACACGAG.

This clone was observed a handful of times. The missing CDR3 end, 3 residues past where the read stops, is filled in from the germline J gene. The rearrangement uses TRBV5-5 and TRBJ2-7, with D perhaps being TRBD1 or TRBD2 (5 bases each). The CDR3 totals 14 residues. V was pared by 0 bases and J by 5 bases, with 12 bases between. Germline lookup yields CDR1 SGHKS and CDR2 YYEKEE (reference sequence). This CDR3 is CASSLAGRRNEQYF. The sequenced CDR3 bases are TGTGCCAGCAGCTTGGCAGGGAGAAGAAACGAG.

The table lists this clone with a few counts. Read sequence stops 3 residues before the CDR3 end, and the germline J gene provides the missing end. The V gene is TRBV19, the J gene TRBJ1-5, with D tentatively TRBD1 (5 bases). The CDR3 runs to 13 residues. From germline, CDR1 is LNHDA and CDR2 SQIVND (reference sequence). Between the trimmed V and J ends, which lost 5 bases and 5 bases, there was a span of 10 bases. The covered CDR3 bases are TGTGCCAGTAGTCCAGGGCATTATCAGCCC. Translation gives CASSPGHYQP. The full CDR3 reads CASSPGHYQPQHF.